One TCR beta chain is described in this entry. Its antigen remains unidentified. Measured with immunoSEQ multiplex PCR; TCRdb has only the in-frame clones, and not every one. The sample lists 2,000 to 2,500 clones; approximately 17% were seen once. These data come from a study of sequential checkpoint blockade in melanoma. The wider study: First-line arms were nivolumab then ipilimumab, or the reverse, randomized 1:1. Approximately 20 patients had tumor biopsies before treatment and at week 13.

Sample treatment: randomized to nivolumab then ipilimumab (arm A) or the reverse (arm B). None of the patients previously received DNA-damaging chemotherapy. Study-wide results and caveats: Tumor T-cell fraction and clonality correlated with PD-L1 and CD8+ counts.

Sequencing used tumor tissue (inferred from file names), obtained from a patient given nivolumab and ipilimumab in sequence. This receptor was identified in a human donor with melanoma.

Written as DNA, the CDR3 is TGTGCCAGCACCGCAGGGACAATCACGACCGGGGAGCTGTTTTTT. It specifies CASTAGTITTGELFF. The rearrangement joins TRBV6-8 to TRBJ2-2; D perhaps matches TRBD1 (6 bases). CDR3 length: 15 residues. The germline gives CDR1 MNHGY, CDR2 SAAAGT. V was pared by 7 bases and J by 5 bases, with 17 bases between.